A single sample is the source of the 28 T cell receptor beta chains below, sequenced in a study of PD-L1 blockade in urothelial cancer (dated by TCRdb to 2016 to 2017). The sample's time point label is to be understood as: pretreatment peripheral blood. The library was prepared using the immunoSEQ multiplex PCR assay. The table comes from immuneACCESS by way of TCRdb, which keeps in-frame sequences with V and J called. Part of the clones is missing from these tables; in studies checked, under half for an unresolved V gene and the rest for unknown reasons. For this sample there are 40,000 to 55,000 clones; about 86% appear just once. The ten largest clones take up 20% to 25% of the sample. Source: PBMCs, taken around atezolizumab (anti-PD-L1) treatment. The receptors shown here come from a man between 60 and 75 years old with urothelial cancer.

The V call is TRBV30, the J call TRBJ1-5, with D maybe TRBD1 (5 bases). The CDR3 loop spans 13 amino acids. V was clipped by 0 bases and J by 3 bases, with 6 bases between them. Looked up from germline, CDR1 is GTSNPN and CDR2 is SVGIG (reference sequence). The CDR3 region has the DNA TGTGCCTGGAGTGTGGACAACAATCAGCCCCAGCATTTT. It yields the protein CAWSVDNNQPQHF.

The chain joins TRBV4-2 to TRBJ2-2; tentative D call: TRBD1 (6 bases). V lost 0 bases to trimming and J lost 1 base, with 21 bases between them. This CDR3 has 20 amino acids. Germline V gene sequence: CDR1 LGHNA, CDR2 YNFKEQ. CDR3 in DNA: TGTGCCAGCAGCCAAGACCGCCAAACCGGCAGGGGCTTGAACACCGGGGAGCTGTTTTTT. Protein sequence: CASSQDRQTGRGLNTGELFF.

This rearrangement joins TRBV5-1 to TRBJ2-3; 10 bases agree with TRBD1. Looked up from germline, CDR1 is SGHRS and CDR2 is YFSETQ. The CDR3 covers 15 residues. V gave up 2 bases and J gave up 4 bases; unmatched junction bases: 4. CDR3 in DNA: TGCGCCAGCAGCTTTGGTGGGACAGGGGCAGATACGCAGTATTTT. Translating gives CASSFGGTGADTQYF.

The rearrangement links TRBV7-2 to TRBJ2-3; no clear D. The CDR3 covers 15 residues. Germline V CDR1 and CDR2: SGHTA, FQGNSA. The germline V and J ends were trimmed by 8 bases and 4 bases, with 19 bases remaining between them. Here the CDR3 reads CASGSWRNSPDTQYF. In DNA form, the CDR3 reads TGTGCCAGCGGCTCGTGGCGGAACTCACCAGATACGCAGTATTTT.

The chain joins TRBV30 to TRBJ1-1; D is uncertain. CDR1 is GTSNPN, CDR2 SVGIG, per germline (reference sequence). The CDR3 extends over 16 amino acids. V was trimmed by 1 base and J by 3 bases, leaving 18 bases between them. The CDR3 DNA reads TGTGCCTGGAGTGGGACTAGGAGGGCGTGGGACACTGAAGCTTTCTTT. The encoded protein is CAWSGTRRAWDTEAFF.

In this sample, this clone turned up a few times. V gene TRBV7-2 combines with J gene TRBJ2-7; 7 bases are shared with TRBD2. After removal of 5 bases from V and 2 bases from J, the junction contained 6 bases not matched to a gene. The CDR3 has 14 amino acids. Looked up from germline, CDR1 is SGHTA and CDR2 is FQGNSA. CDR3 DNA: TGTGCCAGCAGCCCTCTGGGGGGGACCTACGAGCAGTACTTC. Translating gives CASSPLGGTYEQYF.

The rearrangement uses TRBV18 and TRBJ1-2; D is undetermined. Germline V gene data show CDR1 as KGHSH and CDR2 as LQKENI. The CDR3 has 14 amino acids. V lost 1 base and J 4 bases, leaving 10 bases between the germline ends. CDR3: CASSPQGGGYGYTF. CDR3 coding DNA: TGTGCCAGCTCACCACAGGGTGGAGGCTATGGCTACACCTTC.

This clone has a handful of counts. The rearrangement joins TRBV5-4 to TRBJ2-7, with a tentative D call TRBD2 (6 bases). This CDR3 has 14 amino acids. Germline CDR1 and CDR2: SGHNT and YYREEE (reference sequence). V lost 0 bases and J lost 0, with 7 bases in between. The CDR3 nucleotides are TGTGCCAGCAGCTTGGGACTAGGCTCCTACGAGCAGTACTTC. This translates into CASSLGLGSYEQYF.

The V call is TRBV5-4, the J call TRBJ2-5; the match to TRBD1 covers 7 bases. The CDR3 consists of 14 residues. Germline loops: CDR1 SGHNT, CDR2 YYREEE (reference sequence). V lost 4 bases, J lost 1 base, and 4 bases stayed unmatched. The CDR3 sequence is CASSETGIQETQYF. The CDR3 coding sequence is TGTGCCAGCAGCGAGACAGGGATCCAAGAGACCCAGTACTTC.

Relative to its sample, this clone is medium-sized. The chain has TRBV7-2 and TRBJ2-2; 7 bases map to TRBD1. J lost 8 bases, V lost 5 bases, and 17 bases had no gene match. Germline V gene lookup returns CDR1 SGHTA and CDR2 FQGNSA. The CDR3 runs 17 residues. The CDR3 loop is CASSILPGTAGQGELFF. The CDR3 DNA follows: TGTGCCAGCAGCATTCTACCCGGGACAGCCGGGCAAGGGGAGCTGTTTTTT. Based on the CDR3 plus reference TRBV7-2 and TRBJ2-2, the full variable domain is GAGVSQSPSNKVTEKGKDVELRCDPISGHTALYWYRQSLGQGLEFLIYFQGNSAPDKSGLPSDRFSAERTGGSVSTLTIQRTQQEDSAVYLCASSILPGTAGQGELFFGEGSRLTVL.

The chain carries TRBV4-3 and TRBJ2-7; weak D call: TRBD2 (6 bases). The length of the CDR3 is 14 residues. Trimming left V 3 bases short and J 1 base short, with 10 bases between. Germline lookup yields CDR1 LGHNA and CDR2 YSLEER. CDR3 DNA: TGCGCCAGCAGCCAGGAGACTAGGTCCTACGAGCAGTACTTC. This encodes CASSQETRSYEQYF.

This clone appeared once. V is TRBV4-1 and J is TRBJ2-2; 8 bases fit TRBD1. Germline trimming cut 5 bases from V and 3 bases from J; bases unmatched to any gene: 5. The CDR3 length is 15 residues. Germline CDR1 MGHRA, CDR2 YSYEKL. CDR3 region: CASSWTGPDTGELFF. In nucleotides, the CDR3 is TGCGCCAGCAGCTGGACAGGGCCTGACACCGGGGAGCTGTTTTTT.

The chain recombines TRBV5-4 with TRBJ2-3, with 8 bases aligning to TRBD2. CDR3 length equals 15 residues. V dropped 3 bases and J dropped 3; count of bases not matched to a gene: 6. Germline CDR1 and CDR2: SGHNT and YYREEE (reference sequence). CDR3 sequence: CASSSSSGSTDTQYF. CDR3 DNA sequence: TGTGCCAGCAGCTCCTCAAGCGGGAGTACAGATACGCAGTATTTT.

In nucleotides, the CDR3 is TGTGCCTGGAGGTTACAAAACCTTGATGGCTACACCTTC. This encodes CAWRLQNLDGYTF. The chain uses TRBV30 and TRBJ1-2; unclear D gene. V lost 3 bases, J lost 6 bases, and 14 bases lay in between. CDR3 size: 13 residues. Germline V gene data show CDR1 as GTSNPN and CDR2 as SVGIG (reference sequence).

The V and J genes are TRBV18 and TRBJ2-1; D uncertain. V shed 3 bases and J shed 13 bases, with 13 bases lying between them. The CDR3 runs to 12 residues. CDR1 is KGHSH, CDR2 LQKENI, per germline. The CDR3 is CASSPSQTPQFF. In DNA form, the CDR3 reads TGTGCCAGCTCACCGAGTCAGACTCCACAGTTCTTC.

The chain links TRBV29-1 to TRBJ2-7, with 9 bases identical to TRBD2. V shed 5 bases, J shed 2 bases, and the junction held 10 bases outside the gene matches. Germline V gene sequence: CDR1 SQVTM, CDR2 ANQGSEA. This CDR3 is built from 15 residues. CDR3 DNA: TGCAGCGTTTCTCCGAGGGCGGGGGGGACCTACGAGCAGTACTTC. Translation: CSVSPRAGGTYEQYF.

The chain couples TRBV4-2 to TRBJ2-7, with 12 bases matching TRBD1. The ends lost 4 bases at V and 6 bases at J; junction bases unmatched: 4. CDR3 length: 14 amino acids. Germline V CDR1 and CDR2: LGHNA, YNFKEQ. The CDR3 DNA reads TGTGCCAGCAGCCGGGACAGGGGGCAATTCGAGCAGTACTTC. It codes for CASSRDRGQFEQYF.

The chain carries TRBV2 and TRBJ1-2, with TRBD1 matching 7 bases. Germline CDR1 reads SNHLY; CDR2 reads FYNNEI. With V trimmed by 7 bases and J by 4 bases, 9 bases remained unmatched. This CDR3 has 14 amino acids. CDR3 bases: TGTGCCAGCAACCTCAGGGGGGCAGGCTATGGCTACACCTTC. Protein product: CASNLRGAGYGYTF. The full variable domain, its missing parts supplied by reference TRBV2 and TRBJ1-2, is EPEVTQTPSHQVTQMGQEVILRCVPISNHLYFYWYRQILGQKVEFLVSFYNNEISEKSEIFDDQFSVERPDGSNFTLKIRSTKLEDSAMYFCASNLRGAGYGYTFGSGTRLTVV.

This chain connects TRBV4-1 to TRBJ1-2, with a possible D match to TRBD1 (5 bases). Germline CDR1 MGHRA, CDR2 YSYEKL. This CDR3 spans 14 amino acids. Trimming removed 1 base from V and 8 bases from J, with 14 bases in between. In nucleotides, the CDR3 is TGCGCCAGCAGCCAAGTCACGGGGGGTAGAGGCTACACCTTC. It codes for CASSQVTGGRGYTF.

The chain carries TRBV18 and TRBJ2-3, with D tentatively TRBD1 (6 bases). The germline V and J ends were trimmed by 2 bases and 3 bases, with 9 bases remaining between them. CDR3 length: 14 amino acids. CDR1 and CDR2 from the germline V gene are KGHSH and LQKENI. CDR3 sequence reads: CASSPGTLTDTQYF. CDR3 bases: TGTGCCAGCTCACCAGGGACACTTACAGATACGCAGTATTTT.

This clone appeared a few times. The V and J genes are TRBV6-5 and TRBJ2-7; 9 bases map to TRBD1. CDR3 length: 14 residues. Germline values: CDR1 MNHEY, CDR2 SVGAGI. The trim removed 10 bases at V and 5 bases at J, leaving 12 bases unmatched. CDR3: CATRPGQGIHEQYF. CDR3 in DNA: TGTGCCACCAGACCGGGACAGGGTATCCACGAGCAGTACTTC.

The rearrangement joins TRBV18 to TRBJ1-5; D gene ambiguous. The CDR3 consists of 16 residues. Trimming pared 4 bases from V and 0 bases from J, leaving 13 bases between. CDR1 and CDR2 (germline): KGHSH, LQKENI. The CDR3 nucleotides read TGTGCCAGCTCACTATACCAGGCCTATAGCAATCAGCCCCAGCATTTT. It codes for CASSLYQAYSNQPQHF.

This CDR3 is CASRLAGVYNEQFF. As DNA, the CDR3 is TGTGCCAGCAGGCTAGCGGGAGTTTACAATGAGCAGTTCTTC. The genes are TRBV27 and TRBJ2-1, with TRBD2 matching 10 bases. V gave up 6 bases and J gave up 4 bases; unmatched junction bases: 3. This CDR3 region has 14 residues. Germline CDR1 MNHEY, CDR2 SMNVEV (reference sequence).

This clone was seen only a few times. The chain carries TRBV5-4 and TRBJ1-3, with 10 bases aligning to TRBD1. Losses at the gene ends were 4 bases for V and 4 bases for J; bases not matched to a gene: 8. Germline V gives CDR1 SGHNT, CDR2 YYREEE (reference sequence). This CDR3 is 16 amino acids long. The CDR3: CASSPRQGAGGNTIYF. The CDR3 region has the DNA TGTGCCAGCAGCCCCCGACAGGGGGCAGGAGGAAACACCATATATTTT.

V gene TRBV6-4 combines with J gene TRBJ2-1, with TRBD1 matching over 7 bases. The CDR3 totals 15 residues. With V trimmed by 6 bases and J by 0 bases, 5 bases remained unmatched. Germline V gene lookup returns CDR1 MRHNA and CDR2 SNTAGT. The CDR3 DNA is TGTGCCAGCAGCCCCGACAGGGTCTCCTACAATGAGCAGTTCTTC. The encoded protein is CASSPDRVSYNEQFF.

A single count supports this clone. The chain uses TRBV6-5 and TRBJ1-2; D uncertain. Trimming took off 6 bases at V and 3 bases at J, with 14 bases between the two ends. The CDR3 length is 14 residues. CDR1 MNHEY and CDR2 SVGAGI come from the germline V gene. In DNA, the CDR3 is TGTGCCAGCAGCCGGCTTGGCCGGGACTATGGCTACACCTTC. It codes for CASSRLGRDYGYTF.

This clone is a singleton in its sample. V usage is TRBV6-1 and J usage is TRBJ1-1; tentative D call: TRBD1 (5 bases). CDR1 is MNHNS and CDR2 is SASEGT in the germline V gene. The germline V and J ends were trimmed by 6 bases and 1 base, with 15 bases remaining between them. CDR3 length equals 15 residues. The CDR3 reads CASRTRMTENTEAFF. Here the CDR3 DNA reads TGTGCCAGCAGAACCAGAATGACAGAGAACACTGAAGCTTTCTTT.

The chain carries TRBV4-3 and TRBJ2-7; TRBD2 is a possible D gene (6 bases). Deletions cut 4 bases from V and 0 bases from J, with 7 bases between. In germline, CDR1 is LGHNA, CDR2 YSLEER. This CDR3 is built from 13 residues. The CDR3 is CASSRGLSYEQYF. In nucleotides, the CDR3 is TGCGCCAGCAGCCGGGGACTCTCCTACGAGCAGTACTTC.